This note documents a single T cell receptor (beta chain) sequence. The antigen remains unidentified. This specimen comes from a study of cytomegalovirus exposure and HLA in healthy donors. Findings and limits, study-wide: Differences between HLA loci emerged in a later analysis of TCR association rates, with DRB1 most and HLA-C fewest. Association of a missense DCLRE1C variant with TCR beta V- and J-gene trimming was reported in a later analysis.

Germline loops: CDR1 MDHEN, CDR2 SYDVKM. The ends lost 5 bases at V and 9 bases at J; junction bases unmatched: 12. CDR3 length equals 17 residues. Vbeta (60) and Jbeta (13) primers were used in the PCR. Libraries were prepared by immunoSEQ multiplex PCR; TCRdb keeps only in-frame clonotypes and omits some of them. In the table there are 150,000 or so clones, over 60% of which are singletons. The sequenced material came from PBMCs. The clonotype was recovered from a male donor in good health and CMV-seronegative. The chain couples TRBV28 to TRBJ2-2; 13 nucleotides align to TRBD2. The CDR3 nucleotides read TGTGCCAGCAGTCCTCCGGGACTAGCGGGATCCATCCGGGAGCTGTTTTTT. This translates into CASSPPGLAGSIRELFF.